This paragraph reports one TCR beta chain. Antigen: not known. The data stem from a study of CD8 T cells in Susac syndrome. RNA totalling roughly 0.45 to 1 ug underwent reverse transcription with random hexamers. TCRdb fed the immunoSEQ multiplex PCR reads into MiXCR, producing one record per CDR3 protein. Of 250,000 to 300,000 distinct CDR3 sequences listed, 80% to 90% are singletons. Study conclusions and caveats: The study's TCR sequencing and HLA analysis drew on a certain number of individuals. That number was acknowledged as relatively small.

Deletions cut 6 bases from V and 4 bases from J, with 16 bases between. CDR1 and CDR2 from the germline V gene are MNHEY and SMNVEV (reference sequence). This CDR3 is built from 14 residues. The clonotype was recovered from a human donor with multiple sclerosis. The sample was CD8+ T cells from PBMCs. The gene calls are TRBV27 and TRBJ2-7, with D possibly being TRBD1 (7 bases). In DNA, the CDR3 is TGTGCCAGCAGGGGGGGACAGTTTCTTTACGAGCAGTACTTC. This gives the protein CASRGGQFLYEQYF.